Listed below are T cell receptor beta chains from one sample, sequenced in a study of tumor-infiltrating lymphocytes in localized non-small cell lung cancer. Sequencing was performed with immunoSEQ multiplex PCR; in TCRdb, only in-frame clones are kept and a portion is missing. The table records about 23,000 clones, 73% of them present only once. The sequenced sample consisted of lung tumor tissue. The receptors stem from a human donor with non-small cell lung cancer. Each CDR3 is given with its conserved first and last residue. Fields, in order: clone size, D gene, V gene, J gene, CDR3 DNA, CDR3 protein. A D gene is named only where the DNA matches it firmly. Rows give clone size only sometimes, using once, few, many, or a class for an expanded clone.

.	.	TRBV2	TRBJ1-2	TGTGCCAGCAGTCGATCGAGTGTGGGGTTATTCGCCTTC	CASSRSSVGLFAF
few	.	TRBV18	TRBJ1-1	TGTGCCAGCTCACCAATAGGACAGACGAACACTGAAGCTTTCTTT	CASSPIGQTNTEAFF
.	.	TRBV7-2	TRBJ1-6	TGTGCCAGCAGCTTAGCGAATTCACCCCTCCACTTT	CASSLANSPLHF
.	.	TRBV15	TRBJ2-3	TGTGCCACCAGCATGGTCCACCTCTCAGATACGCAGTATTTT	CATSMVHLSDTQYF
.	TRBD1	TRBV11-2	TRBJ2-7	TGTGCCAGCAGCCCGGACAGGGGCTCGCTCTACGAGCAGTACTTC	CASSPDRGSLYEQYF
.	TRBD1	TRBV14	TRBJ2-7	TGTGCCAGCAGCCAAGACTCAGGACAGGGGGCTTTCTACGAGCAGTACTTC	CASSQDSGQGAFYEQYF
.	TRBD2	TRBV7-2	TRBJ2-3	TGTGCCAGCAGCTTATCCAACCTAGCGGGCACAGATACGCAGTATTTT	CASSLSNLAGTDTQYF
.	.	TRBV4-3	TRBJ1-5	TGCGCCAGCAGCCAAGTCAGGGTTCCCAATCAGCCCCAGCATTTT	CASSQVRVPNQPQHF
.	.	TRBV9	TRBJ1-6	TGTGCCATATTATCACAGCGATATAATTCACCCCTCCACTTT	CAILSQRYNSPLHF
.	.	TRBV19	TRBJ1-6	TGTGCCAGTACTTACGCCTACAGGATTGGGAATTCACCCCTCCACTTT	CASTYAYRIGNSPLHF
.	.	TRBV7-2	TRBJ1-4	TGTGCCAGCAGCTTAGAGAGGGACCCCGGGGAAAAACTGTTTTTT	CASSLERDPGEKLFF
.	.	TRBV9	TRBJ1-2	TGTGCCAGCAGCCGAACGGGTGCCTATGGCTACACCTTC	CASSRTGAYGYTF
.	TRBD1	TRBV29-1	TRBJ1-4	TGCAGCGTTTCACAGGGGGTTGAAAAACTGTTTTTT	CSVSQGVEKLFF
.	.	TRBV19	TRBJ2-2	TGTGCCAGTAGGGGACAATCGAACACCGGGGAGCTGTTTTTT	CASRGQSNTGELFF
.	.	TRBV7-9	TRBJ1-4	TGTGCCAGCAGCCCCGGCGGGGGAAAACTGTTTTTT	CASSPGGGKLFF
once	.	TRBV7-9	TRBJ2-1	TGTGCCAGCTCTCGGGGCCATGAGCAGTTCTTC	CASSRGHEQFF
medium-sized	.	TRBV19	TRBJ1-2	TGTGCCAGTAGTATAGGGGAAGGCTACACCTTC	CASSIGEGYTF
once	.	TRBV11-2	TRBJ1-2	TGTGCCAGCAGCTTAGATCGTCAGGACAGAGGTGGCTACACCTTC	CASSLDRQDRGGYTF
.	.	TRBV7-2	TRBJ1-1	TGTGCCAGCAAACGGGGAGGGCTGAACACTGAAGCTTTCTTT	CASKRGGLNTEAFF
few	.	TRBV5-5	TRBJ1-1	TGTGCCAGCAGCTTGATCACGGGGGCGGGTGAAGCTTTCTTT	CASSLITGAGEAFF
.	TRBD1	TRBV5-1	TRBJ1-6	TGCGCCAGCAGACAAGGACCAGGGGGAAATTCACCCCTCCACTTT	CASRQGPGGNSPLHF
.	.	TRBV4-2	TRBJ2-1	TGTGCCAGCAGCCAAGAGGTGGCGGGGCTCTCCTACAATGAGCAGTTCTTC	CASSQEVAGLSYNEQFF
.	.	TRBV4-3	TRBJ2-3	TGCGCCAGCAGCCAAGATTGGGACATCAACACAGATACGCAGTATTTT	CASSQDWDINTDTQYF
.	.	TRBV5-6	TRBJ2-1	TGTGCCAGCAGTGAGGACTGGGGAGGAGAGCAGTTCTTC	CASSEDWGGEQFF
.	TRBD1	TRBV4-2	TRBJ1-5	TGTGCCAGCAGCCCCCGGGACAGCCAGAATCAGCCCCAGCATTTT	CASSPRDSQNQPQHF
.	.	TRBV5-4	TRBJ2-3	TGTGCCAGCAGCTGGGGACGGCTCCCGTCAGATACGCAGTATTTT	CASSWGRLPSDTQYF
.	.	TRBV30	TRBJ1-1	TGTGCCTGGAGTGATGTGGCTTTCTTT	CAWSDVAFF
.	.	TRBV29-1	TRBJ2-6	TGCAGCGTTGAAGGGAAGAACGGGGCCAACGTCCTGACTTTC	CSVEGKNGANVLTF
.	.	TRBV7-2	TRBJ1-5	TGTGCCAGCAGCCGGGGGGGGATCCGCAATCAGCCCCAGCATTTT	CASSRGGIRNQPQHF
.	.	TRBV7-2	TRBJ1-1	TGTGCCAGCAGCTCGTCCCCGGGCCAAGAAGCTTTCTTT	CASSSSPGQEAFF
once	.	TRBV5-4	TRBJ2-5	TGTGCCAGCACCGTTCCCGGCCAGGCGGAGACCCAGTACTTC	CASTVPGQAETQYF
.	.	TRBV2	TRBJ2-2	TGTGCCAGCAGTGAAGCCCCGACAGATCTGAACACCGGGGAGCTGTTTTTT	CASSEAPTDLNTGELFF
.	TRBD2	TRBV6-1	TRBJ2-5	TGTGCCAGCAGGTCCTCCGGGGAGGGGGAGACCCAGTACTTC	CASRSSGEGETQYF
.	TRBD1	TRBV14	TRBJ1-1	TGTGCCAGCAGCCAAACCCCTGGACAGGGGCAAGCTTTCTTT	CASSQTPGQGQAFF
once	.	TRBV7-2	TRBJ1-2	TGTGCCAGCAGCCCCGATGGCGCCAAATATGGCTACACCTTC	CASSPDGAKYGYTF
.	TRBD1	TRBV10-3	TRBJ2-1	TGTGCCATCAGTAAAGCGACAGGGACCCACAATGAGCAGTTCTTC	CAISKATGTHNEQFF
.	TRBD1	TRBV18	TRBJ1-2	TGTGCCAGCGAGACTAACAGGGGGACCAATGGCTACACCTTC	CASETNRGTNGYTF
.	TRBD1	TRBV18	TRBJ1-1	TGTGCCAGCTCTCCGGGACAGGGAGGTACTGAAGCTTTCTTT	CASSPGQGGTEAFF
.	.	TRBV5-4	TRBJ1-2	TGTGCCAGCAACAAAGGGTTCGGGGAAAACTATGGCTACACCTTC	CASNKGFGENYGYTF
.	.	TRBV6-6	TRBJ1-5	TGTGCCAGCAGTTTCGTTCGGAGCAGCAATCAGCCCCAGCATTTT	CASSFVRSSNQPQHF
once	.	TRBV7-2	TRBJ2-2	TGTGCCAGCAGCTTCTTTCAAGGGGGCACCGGGGAGCTGTTTTTT	CASSFFQGGTGELFF
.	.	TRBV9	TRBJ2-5	TGTGCCAGCAGCCCCGGGACAAGTATCGTCCCAGAGACCCAGTACTTC	CASSPGTSIVPETQYF